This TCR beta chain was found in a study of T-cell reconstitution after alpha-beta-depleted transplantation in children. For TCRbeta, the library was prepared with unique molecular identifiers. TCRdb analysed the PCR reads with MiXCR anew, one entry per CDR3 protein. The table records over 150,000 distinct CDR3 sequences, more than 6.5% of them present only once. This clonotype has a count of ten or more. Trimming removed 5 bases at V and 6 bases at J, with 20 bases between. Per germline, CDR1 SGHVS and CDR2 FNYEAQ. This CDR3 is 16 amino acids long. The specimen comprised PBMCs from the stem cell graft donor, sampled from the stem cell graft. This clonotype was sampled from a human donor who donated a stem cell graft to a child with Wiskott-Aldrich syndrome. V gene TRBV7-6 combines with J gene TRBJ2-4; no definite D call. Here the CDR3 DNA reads TGTGCCAGCAGCCTGATGGGCGCGGTGTTCATAAACATTCAGTACTTC. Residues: CASSLMGAVFINIQYF. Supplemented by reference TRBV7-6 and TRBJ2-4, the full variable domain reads GAGVSQSPRYKVTKRGQDVALRCDPISGHVSLYWYRQALGQGPEFLTYFNYEAQQDKSGLPNDRFSAERPEGSISTLTIQRTEQRDSAMYRCASSLMGAVFINIQYFGAGTRLSVL.